This T cell receptor beta chain was captured by sequencing in a study of cytotoxic CD8 clonotypes in ibrutinib-treated CLL. Study overall: Outcomes included 25 or so partial and 2 complete responses; after median roughly 70 months, around 15 stayed remitted and around 12 progressed. General study points: With treatment, public clonotypes, which were uncommon, either contracted or remained stable.

The source of around 2 micrograms of genomic DNA for TCR beta libraries was cryopreserved PBMCs. Profiling relied on immunoSEQ multiplex PCR, and the TCRdb table lists in-frame clones only, not all of them. The sample has 60,000 or so clones; roughly 57% are singletons. The ends lost 6 bases at V and 0 bases at J; junction bases unmatched: 0. This CDR3 has 14 residues. Germline CDR1 WNHNN, CDR2 SYGVQD (reference sequence). As for this clone: The antigen remains undetermined.

Sequencing was performed on PBMCs, taken after 12 months of ibrutinib treatment. The TCR was taken from a human donor with chronic lymphocytic leukemia. The chain couples TRBV10-1 to TRBJ2-3, with 10 bases fitting TRBD1. CDR3 sequence: CASRTGGSTDTQYF. The CDR3 DNA is TGCGCCAGCAGGACAGGGGGCAGCACAGATACGCAGTATTTT.